Listed below are T cell receptor beta chains from one sample, sequenced in a study of shared clonotypes between healthy human individuals. Profiling relied on immunoSEQ multiplex PCR, and the TCRdb table lists in-frame clones only, not all of them. The sample records fewer than 500,000 clones, about three quarters being singletons. Material for sequencing was PBMCs. The receptors come from a woman in her thirties or forties in good health. Some clones in this sample may be carry-over from other donors' samples. CDR3s include the opening cysteine and the closing phenylalanine or tryptophan. The order of the fields is D gene, V gene, clone size, J gene, CDR3 DNA, CDR3 protein. D genes are given only for firm matches. The size field is filled for only some rows; it gives once, few, many or a size class.

-	TRBV9	once	TRBJ2-7	TGTGCCAGCAGCGTAGGTGGGCAGGACGGCTCCTACGAGCAGTACTTC	CASSVGGQDGSYEQYF
-	TRBV2	-	TRBJ1-5	TGTGCCAGCAGTGAAATGGGCAGGGACAATCAGCCCCAGCATTTT	CASSEMGRDNQPQHF
-	TRBV28	-	TRBJ1-2	TGTGCCAGCAGTTTAGCAGGGCAGGGAGGGAAATATGGCTACACCTTC	CASSLAGQGGKYGYTF
TRBD1	TRBV2	once	TRBJ2-7	TGTGCCAGTCTGGGGACAGGCAGCTACGAGCAGTACTTC	CASLGTGSYEQYF
TRBD1	TRBV10-3	-	TRBJ2-7	TGTGCCATCAGTGGAACTGACAGGGCGTTATCCTACGAGCAGTACTTC	CAISGTDRALSYEQYF
-	TRBV7-9	once	TRBJ2-3	TGTGCCAGCAGCTTCACAGGGTCCCGCACAGATACGCAGTATTTT	CASSFTGSRTDTQYF
TRBD2	TRBV27	-	TRBJ2-7	TGTGCCAGCATCCGAGGGACTAGATCTTACGAGCAGTACTTC	CASIRGTRSYEQYF
-	TRBV11-2	-	TRBJ2-7	TGTGCCAGCAGCTTAGTCTGGGGGAGGACCTACGAGCAGTACTTC	CASSLVWGRTYEQYF
TRBD1	TRBV11-2	few	TRBJ1-1	TGTGCCAGCAGCTCCTCGGACAGGGCAAACACTGAAGCTTTCTTT	CASSSSDRANTEAFF
TRBD2	TRBV14	-	TRBJ2-1	TGTGCCAGCAGCTGGACTAGCGGGACTAATGAGCAGTTCTTC	CASSWTSGTNEQFF
-	TRBV5-1	once	TRBJ1-1	TGCGCCAGCAGCTTGAGAGGCGGGGGCACTGAAGCTTTCTTT	CASSLRGGGTEAFF
-	TRBV19	few	TRBJ1-3	TGTGCCAGTACCCCAGGAGGGTACTCTGGAAACACCATATATTTT	CASTPGGYSGNTIYF
-	TRBV18	-	TRBJ2-5	TGTGCCAGCTCACCAGACCAAGAGACCCAGTACTTC	CASSPDQETQYF
TRBD1	TRBV9	-	TRBJ2-2	TGTGCCAGCAGCCCACGACAGGGGGCGCGGGGCACCGGGGAGCTGTTTTTT	CASSPRQGARGTGELFF
-	TRBV7-6	-	TRBJ2-7	TGTGCCAGCAGCTTAGCCGTACCCTACGAGCAGTACTTC	CASSLAVPYEQYF
TRBD2	TRBV7-2	-	TRBJ2-7	TGTGCCAGCAGCTCCGCCGGGACTAGCTACTACGAGCAGTACTTC	CASSSAGTSYYEQYF
-	TRBV18	-	TRBJ2-3	TGTGCCAGCTCACCTCAACCTCTAAACGCAGATACGCAGTATTTT	CASSPQPLNADTQYF
-	TRBV6-1	-	TRBJ2-1	TGTGCCAGCAGTGAAACGACCTTCCAGGGTTCCAATGAGCAGTTCTTC	CASSETTFQGSNEQFF
TRBD2	TRBV23-1	once	TRBJ2-3	TGCGCCAGCAGTCACCGGCTAGCGGACACAGATACGCAGTATTTT	CASSHRLADTDTQYF
-	TRBV15	-	TRBJ2-2	TGTGCCACCAGCAGGGACCAGTCCACCGGGGAGCTGTTTTTT	CATSRDQSTGELFF
-	TRBV5-5	many	TRBJ1-2	TGTGCCAGCAGCCCCAGGGCAAACTATGGCTACACCTTC	CASSPRANYGYTF
TRBD2	TRBV28	many	TRBJ2-5	TGTGCCAGCAGTGGACTAGCGGAGCAAGAGACCCAGTACTTC	CASSGLAEQETQYF
TRBD2	TRBV30	-	TRBJ2-1	TGTGCCTGGAGTGCCCCAGCGGGAGGGAGCTACAATGAGCAGTTCTTC	CAWSAPAGGSYNEQFF
-	TRBV6-1	few	TRBJ2-1	TGTGCCAGCAGTGAGAGGGATAGCGGTTTCCCCTACAATGAGCAGTTCTTC	CASSERDSGFPYNEQFF
-	TRBV6-6	-	TRBJ2-2	TGTGCCAGCACCACGAGCACCGGGGAGCTGTTTTTT	CASTTSTGELFF
TRBD1	TRBV27	many	TRBJ2-7	TGTGCCAGCAGTGTAACAGGGGGCTTAGACGAGCAGTACTTC	CASSVTGGLDEQYF
-	TRBV4-1	few	TRBJ2-5	TGCGCCAGCAGCCATTACCACGGGAGACCCCGAAGAACAGAGACCCAGTACTTC	CASSHYHGRPRRTETQYF